These 10 T cell receptor beta chains came from one sample sequenced in a study of cytomegalovirus exposure and HLA in healthy donors. The PCR had 60 Vbeta and 13 Jbeta primers. Sequencing used immunoSEQ multiplex PCR; TCRdb keeps in-frame clones, though not all of them. The table shows around 97,000 clones, with around 61% occurring only once. What was sequenced was PBMCs. These receptor sequences come from a woman aged 50 to 65 in good health and CMV-seronegative.

A note on this clone: The identical CDR3 is also encoded by other nucleotide sequences in the sample. The V gene is TRBV9, the J gene TRBJ2-2; 8 bases line up with TRBD2. Germline CDR1 and CDR2: SGDLS and YYNGEE. J was trimmed by 5 bases and V by 1 base; bases with no gene match: 16. This CDR3 is built from 19 residues. CDR3 sequence: CASSVSTAAGLGGTGELFF. The CDR3, as DNA: TGTGCCAGCAGCGTATCCACCGCCGCGGGACTAGGTGGGACCGGGGAGCTGTTTTTT.

V and J are TRBV7-2 and TRBJ2-1, with 8 bases fitting TRBD2. The CDR3 consists of 14 residues. Trimming at V came to 2 bases and at J to 7 bases, leaving 4 bases not matched to a gene. Germline V gives CDR1 SGHTA, CDR2 FQGNSA. The DNA of the CDR3 is TGTGCCAGCAGCTTAACTAGCGGAACTAATGAGCAGTTCTTC. It translates to CASSLTSGTNEQFF.

The genes are TRBV6-5 and TRBJ2-2; tentatively, D is TRBD1 (5 bases). V lost 6 bases to trimming and J lost 6 bases, with 11 bases between them. The CDR3 has 13 residues. The germline CDR1 and CDR2 sequences are MNHEY and SVGAGI. CDR3 nucleotides: TGTGCCAGCAGCCTTAGGGGCCCCGGGGAGCTGTTTTTT. Protein: CASSLRGPGELFF.

This clone was counted once. The chain is built from TRBV29-1 and TRBJ1-1; 7 bases align to TRBD1. The CDR3 loop spans 13 amino acids. CDR1 is SQVTM and CDR2 is ANQGSEA in the germline V gene. J was trimmed by 1 base and V by 5 bases; bases with no gene match: 4. CDR3 loop: CSVMTGTNTEAFF. The CDR3 nucleotides read TGCAGCGTTATGACAGGGACGAACACTGAAGCTTTCTTT.

V and J are TRBV27 and TRBJ1-4; a weak D match, TRBD1 (5 bases). V lost 0 bases, J lost 8 bases, and 16 bases lay in between. This CDR3 is built from 16 residues. Germline V gives CDR1 MNHEY, CDR2 SMNVEV (reference sequence). Written as DNA, the CDR3 is TGTGCCAGCAGTTTATCGAGCGGGGCAGGCAACGAAAAACTGTTTTTT. Amino acid sequence: CASSLSSGAGNEKLFF.

V gene TRBV2 combines with J gene TRBJ1-1, with TRBD1 as a possible D gene (5 bases). The V end lost 2 bases, the J end lost 3 bases, and 19 bases lay between the germline ends. Germline-derived CDR1 and CDR2 are SNHLY and FYNNEI. The CDR3 has 17 residues. The CDR3, as DNA: TGTGCCAGCAGTGAATTGATTATGATCGGGGGGTACACTGAAGCTTTCTTT. Its protein product is CASSELIMIGGYTEAFF.

This clone was counted a single time. This chain connects TRBV2 to TRBJ2-1; maybe TRBD1 (6 bases). Germline CDR1 and CDR2: SNHLY and FYNNEI. The length of the CDR3 is 15 residues. Trimming cost V 5 bases and J 1 base, with 12 bases left between them. Here the CDR3 reads CASSPWGQSYNEQFF. The CDR3 nucleotides read TGTGCCAGCAGTCCTTGGGGACAATCCTACAATGAGCAGTTCTTC.

The chain joins TRBV18 to TRBJ1-2; 9 bases fit TRBD1. Germline lookup yields CDR1 KGHSH and CDR2 LQKENI. V lost 2 bases to trimming and J lost 3 bases; unmatched junction nucleotides: 7. The CDR3 loop spans 16 amino acids. As DNA, the CDR3 is TGTGCCAGCTCACCAACCGGGACAGGGCAATACTATGGCTACACCTTC. This sequence encodes CASSPTGTGQYYGYTF.

This clone turned up a few times. The rearrangement links TRBV28 to TRBJ2-7, with 8 bases that match TRBD2. Trimming removed 4 bases from V and 7 bases from J; junction bases left unmatched: 12. CDR1 is MDHEN, CDR2 SYDVKM, per germline. The CDR3 has 15 amino acids. The CDR3 sequence: CASSSPWRGVGEQYF. The CDR3 DNA follows: TGTGCCAGCAGTTCTCCTTGGCGGGGGGTGGGGGAGCAGTACTTC.

This clone has more than one count but fewer than ten. The chain employs TRBV2 and TRBJ2-1; D not certain. Trimming cost V 2 bases and J 0 bases, with 2 bases left between them. CDR1 is SNHLY, CDR2 FYNNEI, per germline. This CDR3 is 13 amino acids long. CDR3: CASSELSYNEQFF. The CDR3 DNA follows: TGTGCCAGCAGTGAACTCTCCTACAATGAGCAGTTCTTC.